Each of the 30 T cell receptor beta chains below was sequenced from the same sample in a study of T cell repertoires in cytomegalovirus infection (dated by TCRdb to the late 2010s). Their cognate antigens are unknown. The intended sense of this specimen's treatment or condition label: in vitro stimulation with specific CMV peptide epitopes to enrich CMV-specific T cells. The data were produced on an Illumina HiSeq 1500. In-frame beta chains were kept once TCRdb had trimmed the public reads at Q25 with fastp and called clones with MiXCR. Duplicate CDR3 protein sequences are folded into a single record with the most common DNA and genes. Across this sample there are about 770,000 distinct CDR3 sequences, with approximately 32% seen only once. Clones ranked in the top ten supply 10% to 15% of the sample. The sequencing used cultured CD8+ T cells from PBMCs, collected from culture after CMV antigen stimulation. The source of these receptors is a human donor in good health (CMV status not recorded). Some clones in this sample may be carry-over from other donors' samples.

The chain combines TRBV4-1 with TRBJ1-5; D not certain. The V gene's germline CDR1 is MGHRA and CDR2 YSYEKL. Trimming left V 8 bases short and J 6 bases short, with 14 bases between. The CDR3 sequence is 13 residues long. In nucleotides, the CDR3 is TGCGCCAGCGGTCAGACGGTTCTTCAGCCCCAGCATTTT. Its translation: CASGQTVLQPQHF.

In its sample, this clonotype was seen a few times. This sequence joins TRBV7-2 and TRBJ1-1; no clear D. Germline CDR1 reads SGHTA; CDR2 reads FQGNSA. With 10 bases removed from V and 6 bases from J, the gap between germline ends came to 12 bases. The CDR3 spans 11 residues. The CDR3 DNA follows: TGTGCCATTAGACGGCGTCCTGAAGCTTTCTTT. Encoded protein: CAIRRRPEAFF.

The chain combines TRBV7-9 with TRBJ2-2; D remains unclear. V lost 5 bases and J 6 bases, leaving 16 bases between the germline ends. Germline V CDR1 and CDR2: SEHNR, FQNEAQ (reference sequence). The CDR3 has 15 residues. The CDR3 region is CASSARVPGSGELFF. The CDR3 nucleotides are TGTGCCAGCAGCGCCCGGGTTCCCGGTTCCGGGGAGCTGTTTTTT.

By share of the sample, this clonotype is medium-sized. The rearrangement joins TRBV6-2 or TRBV6-3 to TRBJ1-2; tentative D call: TRBD1 (5 bases). CDR3 length: 15 residues. Between the trimmed V and J ends, which lost 1 base and 5 bases, there was a span of 14 bases. Germline values: CDR1 MNHEY, CDR2 SVGEGT. Here the CDR3 reads CASSYFGAAPYGYTF. The CDR3 coding sequence is TGTGCCAGCAGTTACTTTGGGGCAGCACCTTATGGCTACACCTTC.

The chain employs TRBV7-4 and TRBJ2-7; tentative D call: TRBD2 (6 bases). This CDR3 is 15 amino acids long. Germline CDR1 and CDR2: SGHVT and SQSDAQ. V was trimmed by 5 bases and J by 2 bases, leaving 16 bases between them. The CDR3 here is CASSPLEGSPYEQYF. CDR3 bases: TGTGCCAGCAGCCCGTTGGAGGGGAGTCCCTACGAGCAGTACTTC.

A remark on this clonotype: This likely comes from a read error, as the CDR3 has no conserved phenylalanine or tryptophan at its end. The rearrangement links TRBV7-6 to TRBJ2-2; TRBD1 matches 9 bases. The V segment lost 4 bases and the J segment 3 bases; nucleotides outside the gene matches: 12. Germline values: CDR1 SGHVS, CDR2 FNYEAQ. The CDR3 is 18 amino acids. DNA for the CDR3: TGTGCCAGCAGCTCGTCAAGCCCGGGACAGGGCCACACCGGGGAGCTGTTTGTT. Translating gives CASSSSSPGQGHTGELFV.

The chain uses TRBV13 and TRBJ1-3; D remains unclear. The CDR3 spans 14 residues. Germline CDR1 reads PRHDT; CDR2 reads FYEKMQ (reference sequence). The V end lost 2 bases, the J end lost 4 bases, and 9 bases lay between the germline ends. The CDR3: CASSLPDRGNTIYF. The CDR3 nucleotides are TGTGCCAGCAGCTTACCCGACCGAGGAAACACCATATATTTT. The entire variable domain, with the rest obtained from reference TRBV13 and TRBJ1-3, is as follows: AAGVIQSPRHLIKEKRETATLKCYPIPRHDTVYWYQQGPGQDPQFLISFYEKMQSDKGSIPDRFSAQQFSDYHSELNMSSLELGDSALYFCASSLPDRGNTIYFGEGSWLTVV.

The chain couples TRBV24-1 to TRBJ1-5; 7 bases are shared with TRBD1. Per germline, CDR1 KGHDR and CDR2 SFDVKD. There are 12 residues in the CDR3. Trimming took 12 bases from V and 4 from J; bases not matched to a gene: 5. The CDR3 nucleotides read TGTGCCGGGCAGGGGGGTAATCAGCCCCAGCATTTT. It translates to CAGQGGNQPQHF.

The rearrangement links TRBV7-9 to TRBJ2-1; TRBD1 matches 7 bases. The CDR3 is 15 amino acids. V shed 5 bases, J shed 2 bases, and the junction held 6 bases outside the gene matches. Per germline, CDR1 SEHNR and CDR2 FQNEAQ (reference sequence). CDR3 DNA: TGTGCCAGCAGCCGCCCGACAGGGACCTACAATGAGCAGTTCTTC. This gives the protein CASSRPTGTYNEQFF.

The chain carries TRBV6-5 and TRBJ2-2; 8 bases match TRBD1. The CDR3 loop spans 17 amino acids. The V segment lost 2 bases and the J segment 1 base; nucleotides outside the gene matches: 6. Germline values: CDR1 MNHEY, CDR2 SVGAGI. The CDR3 loop reads CASSYPDRGVNTGELFF. DNA for the CDR3: TGTGCCAGCAGTTACCCCGACAGGGGAGTGAACACCGGGGAGCTGTTTTTT.

This chain joins TRBV6-2 or TRBV6-3 and TRBJ2-7; D gene unclear. The V and J ends lost 2 bases and 5 bases respectively, with 7 bases between them. Germline CDR1 MNHEY, CDR2 SVGEGT. The length of the CDR3 is 12 residues. The CDR3 loop reads CASSYQPNEQYV. The CDR3 DNA follows: TGTGCCAGCAGTTACCAGCCGAACGAGCAGTACGTC.

The chain has TRBV27 and TRBJ2-7; perhaps TRBD2 as D (5 bases). The CDR3 extends over 13 amino acids. V lost 0 bases to trimming and J lost 5 bases, with 8 bases between them. The germline gives CDR1 MNHEY, CDR2 SMNVEV (reference sequence). CDR3 loop: CASSLSEVHEQYV. In DNA, the CDR3 is TGTGCCAGCAGTTTATCGGAGGTCCACGAGCAGTACGTC.

DNA of the CDR3: TGTGCCAGCAGCCCCCGTAAGGGGGTATGGGACAAGCAGTACGTC. Translating gives CASSPRKGVWDKQYV. The chain carries TRBV7-2 and TRBJ2-7, with D perhaps TRBD1 (6 bases). Trimming left V 5 bases short and J 8 bases short, with 22 bases between. Germline V gene data show CDR1 as SGHTA and CDR2 as FQGNSA. The CDR3 contains 15 residues.

The sample holds a few counts of this clonotype. The gene calls are TRBV5-1 and TRBJ1-1; tentatively, D is TRBD1 (6 bases). The V and J ends lost 1 base and 7 bases respectively, with 17 bases between them. This CDR3 is 15 amino acids long. The V gene's germline CDR1 is SGHRS and CDR2 YFSETQ. The CDR3, as DNA: TGCGCCAGCAGCTTGAAGATGGGGGGGCTGAATGAAGCTTTCTTT. It is translated as CASSLKMGGLNEAFF.

The table lists this clonotype with a few counts. The J gene is TRBJ1-1, the V gene TRBV19, with a possible D match to TRBD1 (5 bases). CDR1 is LNHDA and CDR2 is SQIVND in the germline V gene (reference sequence). The ends were cut back, 6 bases at V and 3 bases at J, with 14 bases in the middle. CDR3 length: 14 amino acids. Here the CDR3 reads CASRRRGADTEAFF. In nucleotides, the CDR3 is TGTGCCAGTAGGAGAAGAGGGGCGGACACTGAAGCTTTCTTT.

This clonotype appeared a few times. V is TRBV28 and J is TRBJ1-6, with TRBD1 matching 7 bases. J lost 8 bases, V lost 6 bases, and 4 bases had no gene match. CDR1 and CDR2 from the germline V gene are MDHEN and SYDVKM. The CDR3 is 13 residues long. DNA for the CDR3: TGTGCCAGCAGGAAACAGGGGTATTCACCCCTCCACTTT. This codes for CASRKQGYSPLHF.

This clonotype was counted a few times. The rearrangement uses TRBV7-9 and TRBJ2-1; maybe TRBD2 (6 bases). Germline CDR1 is SEHNR and CDR2 is FQNEAQ (reference sequence). Trimming took 3 bases from V and 6 from J, leaving 21 bases between them. The CDR3 runs to 17 residues. This CDR3 is CASSFPIRGVNGNEQFF. The DNA of the CDR3 is TGTGCCAGCAGCTTCCCAATACGCGGGGTGAATGGCAATGAGCAGTTCTTC.

V is TRBV7-4 and J is TRBJ2-7, with D uncertain. This CDR3 contains 13 residues. The germline V gene encodes CDR1 SGHVT and CDR2 SQSDAQ. The CDR3 is CASGFGLAYEQYV. As DNA, the CDR3 is TGTGCCAGCGGCTTCGGGCTAGCCTACGAGCAGTACGTC.

This chain links TRBV7-8 with TRBJ2-5; D remains ambiguous. Germline V lookup: CDR1 SGHVS, CDR2 FQNEAQ. The CDR3 has 11 amino acids. V lost 1 base and J lost 14, with 11 bases in between. The CDR3 DNA sequence: TGTGCCAGCAGCTTAGAGGTATTGGCATACTTC. Translation: CASSLEVLAYF.

The chain carries TRBV12-3 or TRBV12-4 and TRBJ1-5, with 7 positions matching TRBD1. The CDR3 is 13 amino acids. V gave up 6 bases and J gave up 3 bases; unmatched junction bases: 2. This chain's CDR3 is CASRGQYNQPQHF. DNA for the CDR3: TGTGCCAGCAGGGGACAGTACAATCAGCCCCAGCATTTT.

This clonotype was counted only a few times. The rearrangement links TRBV4-1 to TRBJ2-3, with D possibly matching TRBD2 (6 bases). The germline gives CDR1 MGHRA, CDR2 YSYEKL. Trimming pared 4 bases from V and 5 bases from J, leaving 10 bases between. This CDR3 is built from 13 residues. The CDR3 region is CASSLPGVDTQYF. The DNA for the CDR3 is TGCGCCAGCAGCCTACCGGGGGTAGATACGCAGTATTTT.

The chain joins TRBV5-6 to TRBJ1-2, with a possible D match to TRBD1 (5 bases). The CDR3 is made up of 15 amino acids. Looked up from germline, CDR1 is SGHDT and CDR2 is YYEEEE. V lost 4 bases to trimming and J lost 0 bases, with 13 bases between them. The DNA for the CDR3 is TGTGCCAGCAGCGGCCGGGACGAACCTAACTATGGCTACACCTTC. Its protein is CASSGRDEPNYGYTF.

In its sample, this clonotype was seen a few times. The V and J genes are TRBV12-3 or TRBV12-4 and TRBJ2-5; D gene ambiguous. The V and J ends lost 0 bases and 3 bases respectively, with 8 bases between them. The CDR3 is made up of 14 amino acids. CDR3 protein: CASSLALVKETQYF. CDR3 DNA: TGTGCCAGCAGTTTAGCGCTGGTAAAAGAGACCCAGTACTTC.

The table lists this clonotype with a few counts. The V call is TRBV12-5, the J call TRBJ1-2, with D uncertain. V was clipped by 1 base and J by 2 bases, with 5 bases between them. The germline gives CDR1 LGHNT, CDR2 FRNRAP. This CDR3 spans 13 amino acids. As DNA, the CDR3 is TGTGCTAGTGGTTTGGACACGAACTATGGCTACACCTTC. This sequence encodes CASGLDTNYGYTF. Full variable domain (outside the CDR3, taken from reference TRBV12-5 and TRBJ1-2): DARVTQTPRHKVTEMGQEVTMRCQPILGHNTVFWYRQTMMQGLELLAYFRNRAPLDDSGMPKDRFSAEMPDATLATLKIQPSEPRDSAVYFCASGLDTNYGYTFGSGTRLTVV.

The chain has TRBV7-6 and TRBJ2-2; D not certain. The germline V gene has CDR1 SGHVS and CDR2 FNYEAQ. This CDR3 spans 14 amino acids. V was shortened by 2 bases and J by 4 bases, with 8 bases between the two germline ends. The CDR3 DNA sequence: TGTGCCAGCAGCTTATATGTAATCACCGGGGAGCTGTTTTTT. Protein product: CASSLYVITGELFF. The full variable domain, rest sourced from reference TRBV7-6 and TRBJ2-2, is GAGVSQSPRYKVTKRGQDVALRCDPISGHVSLYWYRQALGQGPEFLTYFNYEAQQDKSGLPNDRFSAERPEGSISTLTIQRTEQRDSAMYRCASSLYVITGELFFGEGSRLTVL.

V and J are TRBV10-2 and TRBJ2-2; perhaps TRBD2 as D (5 bases). The CDR3 covers 14 residues. The V and J ends lost 6 bases and 4 bases respectively, with 12 bases between them. CDR1 WSHSY and CDR2 SAAADI come from the germline V gene. CDR3 amino acids: CASRAGHSTGELFF. The CDR3 nucleotides read TGCGCCAGCAGGGCGGGTCACTCCACCGGGGAGCTGTTTTTT.

The chain carries TRBV7-9 and TRBJ2-3, with D possibly being TRBD1 (6 bases). This CDR3 is 16 amino acids long. The ends were cut back, 1 base at V and 3 bases at J, with 14 bases in the middle. Germline loops: CDR1 SEHNR, CDR2 FQNEAQ (reference sequence). The CDR3 DNA is TGTGCCAGCAGCTTAGGTCAAGGGGACAATACAGATACGCAGTATTTT. Residues: CASSLGQGDNTDTQYF.

This clonotype was picked up a small number of times. The rearrangement uses TRBV7-2 and TRBJ2-2, with D perhaps assigned TRBD1 or TRBD2 (6 bases each). The V and J ends lost 3 bases and 7 bases respectively, with 15 bases between them. This CDR3 comprises 15 residues. Germline V gene data show CDR1 as SGHTA and CDR2 as FQGNSA. Here the CDR3 reads CASSFLEGGGGELFF. CDR3 bases: TGTGCCAGCAGCTTCTTGGAGGGGGGCGGCGGGGAGCTGTTTTTT.

The sample holds a few counts of this clonotype. The chain combines TRBV13 with TRBJ2-1, with 14 bases lining up with TRBD2. The CDR3 is 23 amino acids. Trimming took 4 bases from V and 5 from J; bases not matched to a gene: 25. The germline V gene encodes CDR1 PRHDT and CDR2 FYEKMQ (reference sequence). The CDR3 region is CASSSSLPPGDGLAGGTHNEQFF. DNA for the CDR3: TGTGCCAGCAGCTCAAGCCTCCCTCCAGGGGATGGACTAGCGGGGGGCACACACAATGAGCAGTTCTTC.

This clonotype has a handful of counts. A much larger clone sits a single nucleotide away, making a read error possible. The chain carries TRBV7-9 and TRBJ1-1, with a tentative D call TRBD1 (5 bases). The CDR3 runs to 13 residues. V was shortened by 0 bases and J by 6 bases, with 8 bases between the two germline ends. Germline loops: CDR1 SEHNR, CDR2 FQNEAQ (reference sequence). Here the CDR3 DNA reads TGTGCCAGCAGCTTAGCGGAGGGACCTGAAGCTTTCTTT. It translates to CASSLAEGPEAFF.